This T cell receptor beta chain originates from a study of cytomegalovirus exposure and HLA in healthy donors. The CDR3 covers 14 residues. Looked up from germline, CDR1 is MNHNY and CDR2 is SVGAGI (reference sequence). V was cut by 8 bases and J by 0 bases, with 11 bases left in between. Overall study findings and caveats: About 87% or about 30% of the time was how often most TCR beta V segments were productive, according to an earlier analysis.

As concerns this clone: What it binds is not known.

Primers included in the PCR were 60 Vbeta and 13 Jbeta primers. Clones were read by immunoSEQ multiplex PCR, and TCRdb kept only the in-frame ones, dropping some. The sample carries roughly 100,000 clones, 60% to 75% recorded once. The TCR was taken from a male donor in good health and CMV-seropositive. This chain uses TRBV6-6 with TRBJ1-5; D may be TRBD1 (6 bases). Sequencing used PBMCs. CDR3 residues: CASGRGNSNQPQHF. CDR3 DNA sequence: TGTGCCAGCGGAAGGGGGAATAGCAATCAGCCCCAGCATTTT.